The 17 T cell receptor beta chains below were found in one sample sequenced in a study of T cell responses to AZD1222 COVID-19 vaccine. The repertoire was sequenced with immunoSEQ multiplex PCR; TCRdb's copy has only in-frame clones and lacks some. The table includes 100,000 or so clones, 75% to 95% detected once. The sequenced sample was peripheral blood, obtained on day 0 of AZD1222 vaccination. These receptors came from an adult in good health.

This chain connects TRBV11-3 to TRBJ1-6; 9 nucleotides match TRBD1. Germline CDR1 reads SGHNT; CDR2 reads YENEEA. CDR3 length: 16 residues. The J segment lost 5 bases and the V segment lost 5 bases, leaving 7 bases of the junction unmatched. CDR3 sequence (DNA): TGTGCCAGCAGCCTATCGGACAGGGGTGATAATTCACCCCTCCACTTT. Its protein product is CASSLSDRGDNSPLHF.

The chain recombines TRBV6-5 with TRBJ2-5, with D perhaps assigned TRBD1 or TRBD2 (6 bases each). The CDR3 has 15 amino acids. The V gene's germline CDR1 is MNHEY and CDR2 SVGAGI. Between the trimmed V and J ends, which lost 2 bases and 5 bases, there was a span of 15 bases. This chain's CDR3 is CASSYGGQNEETQYF. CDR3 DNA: TGTGCCAGCAGTTACGGGGGGCAGAACGAGGAGACCCAGTACTTC.

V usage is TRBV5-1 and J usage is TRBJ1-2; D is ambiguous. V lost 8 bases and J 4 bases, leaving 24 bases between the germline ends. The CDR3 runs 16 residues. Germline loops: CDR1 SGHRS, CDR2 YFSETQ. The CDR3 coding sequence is TGCGCCAGGCGTGAGCGGGTAGAGTGGGGAGTCTATGGCTACACCTTC. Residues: CARRERVEWGVYGYTF.

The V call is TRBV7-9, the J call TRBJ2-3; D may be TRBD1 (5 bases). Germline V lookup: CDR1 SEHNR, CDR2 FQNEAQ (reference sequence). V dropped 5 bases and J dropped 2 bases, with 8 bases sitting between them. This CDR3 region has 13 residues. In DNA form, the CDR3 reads TGTGCCAGCAGCCGACAGTCCACAGATACGCAGTATTTT. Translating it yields CASSRQSTDTQYF.

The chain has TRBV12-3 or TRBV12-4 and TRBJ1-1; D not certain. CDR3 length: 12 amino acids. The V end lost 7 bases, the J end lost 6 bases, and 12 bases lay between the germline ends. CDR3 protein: CASTLPGSEAFF. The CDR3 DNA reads TGTGCCAGCACCCTTCCTGGCTCTGAAGCTTTCTTT.

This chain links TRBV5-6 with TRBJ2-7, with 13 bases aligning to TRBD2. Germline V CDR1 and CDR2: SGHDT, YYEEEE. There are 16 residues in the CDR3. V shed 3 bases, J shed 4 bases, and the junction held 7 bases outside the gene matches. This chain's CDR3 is CASSSNPGLAGYEQYF. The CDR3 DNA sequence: TGTGCCAGCAGCTCTAATCCGGGACTAGCGGGGTACGAGCAGTACTTC.

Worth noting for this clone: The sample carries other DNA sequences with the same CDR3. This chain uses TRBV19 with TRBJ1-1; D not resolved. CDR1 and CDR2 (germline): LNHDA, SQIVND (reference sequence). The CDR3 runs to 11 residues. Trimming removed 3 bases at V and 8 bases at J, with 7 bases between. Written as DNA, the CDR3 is TGTGCCAGTAGTATTGGGCGGGAAGCTTTCTTT. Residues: CASSIGREAFF. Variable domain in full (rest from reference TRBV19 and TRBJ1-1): DGGITQSPKYLFRKEGQNVTLSCEQNLNHDAMYWYRQDPGQGLRLIYYSQIVNDFQKGDIAEGYSVSREKKESFPLTVTSAQKNPTAFYLCASSIGREAFFGQGTRLTVV.

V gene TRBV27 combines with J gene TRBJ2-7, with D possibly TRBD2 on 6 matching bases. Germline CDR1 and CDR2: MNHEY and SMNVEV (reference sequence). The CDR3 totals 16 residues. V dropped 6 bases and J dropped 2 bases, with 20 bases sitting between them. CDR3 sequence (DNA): TGTGCCAGCAGACCCCATCGGGCGGGGTTCACCTACGAGCAGTACTTC. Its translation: CASRPHRAGFTYEQYF.

The CDR3 spells CASSSGTGVRKRLFF. Written as DNA, the CDR3 is TGTGCCAGCAGCTCCGGGACAGGAGTTAGAAAACGACTGTTTTTT. This rearrangement joins TRBV7-9 to TRBJ1-4; 8 positions agree with TRBD1. This CDR3 comprises 15 residues. V gave up 4 bases and J gave up 13 bases; unmatched junction bases: 14. From germline, CDR1 is SEHNR and CDR2 FQNEAQ (reference sequence).

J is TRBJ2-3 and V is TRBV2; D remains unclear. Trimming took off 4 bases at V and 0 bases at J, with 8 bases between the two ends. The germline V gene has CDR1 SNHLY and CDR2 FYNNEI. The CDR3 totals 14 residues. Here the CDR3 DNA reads TGTGCCAGCAGTGTAGTGACTAGCACAGATACGCAGTATTTT. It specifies CASSVVTSTDTQYF. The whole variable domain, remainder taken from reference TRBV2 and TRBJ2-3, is EPEVTQTPSHQVTQMGQEVILRCVPISNHLYFYWYRQILGQKVEFLVSFYNNEISEKSEIFDDQFSVERPDGSNFTLKIRSTKLEDSAMYFCASSVVTSTDTQYFGPGTRLTVL.

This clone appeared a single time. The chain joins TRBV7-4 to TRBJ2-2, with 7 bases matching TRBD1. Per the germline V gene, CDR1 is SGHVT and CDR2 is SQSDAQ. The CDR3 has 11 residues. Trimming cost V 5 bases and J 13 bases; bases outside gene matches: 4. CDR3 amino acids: CASSGQVRLFF. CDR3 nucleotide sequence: TGTGCCAGCAGCGGACAGGTGAGGCTGTTTTTT.

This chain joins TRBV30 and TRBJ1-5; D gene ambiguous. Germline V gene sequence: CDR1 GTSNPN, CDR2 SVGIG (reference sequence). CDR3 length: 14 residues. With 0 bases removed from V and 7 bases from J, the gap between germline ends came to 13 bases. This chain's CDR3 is CAWSVGGPSQPQHF. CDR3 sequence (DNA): TGTGCCTGGAGTGTAGGTGGGCCGAGCCAGCCCCAGCATTTT.

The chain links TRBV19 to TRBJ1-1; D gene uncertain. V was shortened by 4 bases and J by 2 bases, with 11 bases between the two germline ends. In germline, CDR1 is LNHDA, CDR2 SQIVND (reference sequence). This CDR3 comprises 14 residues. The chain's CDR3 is CASSTSNYNTEAFF. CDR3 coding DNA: TGTGCCAGTAGTACTTCGAACTATAACACTGAAGCTTTCTTT.

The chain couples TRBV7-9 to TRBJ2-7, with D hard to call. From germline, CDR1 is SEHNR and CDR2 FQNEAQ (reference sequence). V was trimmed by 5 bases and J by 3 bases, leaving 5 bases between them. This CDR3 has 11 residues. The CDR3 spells CASSHVYEQYF. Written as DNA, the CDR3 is TGTGCCAGCAGCCACGTCTACGAGCAGTACTTC.

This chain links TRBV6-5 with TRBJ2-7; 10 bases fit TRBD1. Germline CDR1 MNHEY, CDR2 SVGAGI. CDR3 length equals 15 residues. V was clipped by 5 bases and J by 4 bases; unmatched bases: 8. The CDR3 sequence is CASSQTGTGEYEQYF. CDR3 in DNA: TGTGCCAGCAGTCAAACCGGGACAGGGGAATACGAGCAGTACTTC.

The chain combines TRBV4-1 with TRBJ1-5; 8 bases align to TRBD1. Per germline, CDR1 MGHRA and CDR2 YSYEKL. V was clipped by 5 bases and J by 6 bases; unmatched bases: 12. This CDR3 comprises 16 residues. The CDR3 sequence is CASSSNHGQGRQPQHF. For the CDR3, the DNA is TGCGCCAGCAGCTCAAACCACGGACAGGGTCGTCAGCCCCAGCATTTT.

In nucleotides, the CDR3 is TGTGCCAGCAGCCATTACAGGGTTGGAGTTTCACCCCTCCACTTT. This encodes CASSHYRVGVSPLHF. The gene calls are TRBV3-1 (or the pseudogene TRBV3-2) and TRBJ1-6; D might be TRBD1 (6 bases). There are 15 residues in the CDR3. The V gene lost 3 bases and the J gene lost 9 bases, with 15 bases spanning the gap. Germline CDR1 reads LGHDT; CDR2 reads YNNKEL (reference sequence).